Presented here are 25 T cell receptor beta chains from one specimen sequenced in a study of cytomegalovirus exposure and HLA in healthy donors (dated by TCRdb to about 2017). The receptor library was made with the immunoSEQ multiplex PCR assay. A mixture of 60 forward primers for TCR Vbeta segments and 13 reverse primers for TCR Jbeta segments was used in the multiplex PCR. As stored in TCRdb, this immuneACCESS dataset retains in-frame rearrangements with V and J assigned. A fraction of the clones does not appear; measured against another copy, unresolved V genes explain less than half of the discrepancy, and the remainder lacks a known reason. The record for this sample contains some 80,000 clones. The ten largest clones represent about 1.1% of the sample. The sample taken for sequencing was PBMCs. These receptors came from a woman in her 30s in good health and CMV-seronegative.

This chain joins TRBV5-6 and TRBJ2-3, with 8 bases that match TRBD1. Germline CDR1 SGHDT, CDR2 YYEEEE. The CDR3 sequence is 14 residues long. V shed 4 bases, J shed 5 bases, and the junction held 6 bases outside the gene matches. The CDR3 spells CASSMGTGIDTQYF. In DNA form, the CDR3 reads TGTGCCAGCAGCATGGGGACAGGAATAGATACGCAGTATTTT.

This sequence joins TRBV29-1 and TRBJ2-7, with 8 bases matching TRBD1. V lost 1 base, J lost 5 bases, and 4 bases stayed unmatched. The CDR3 extends over 13 amino acids. CDR1 and CDR2 from the germline V gene are SQVTM and ANQGSEA. DNA of the CDR3: TGCAGCGTTGAAGTTCAGGGGGCCAACGAGCAGTACTTC. It encodes CSVEVQGANEQYF.

The chain is built from TRBV6-1 and TRBJ1-1, with D tentatively TRBD1 (5 bases). The CDR3 length is 11 residues. Germline CDR1 and CDR2: MNHNS and SASEGT. Trimming cost V 4 bases and J 8 bases, with 8 bases left between them. CDR3 nucleotide sequence: TGTGCCAGCAGTGCTCAGGGAGAAGCTTTCTTT. Its translation: CASSAQGEAFF.

The V gene is TRBV6-1, the J gene TRBJ1-2; 7 nucleotides line up with TRBD1. J was trimmed by 6 bases and V by 3 bases; bases with no gene match: 4. This CDR3 has 13 amino acids. Germline CDR1 is MNHNS and CDR2 is SASEGT. As DNA, the CDR3 is TGTGCCAGCAGTGATCGACAGGGTGATGGCTACACCTTC. This translates into CASSDRQGDGYTF.

This chain joins TRBV2 and TRBJ1-2; 7 bases are a match to TRBD1. Germline trimming cut 6 bases from V and 4 bases from J; bases unmatched to any gene: 5. Germline V gene data show CDR1 as SNHLY and CDR2 as FYNNEI. CDR3 length equals 13 residues. The CDR3 coding sequence is TGTGCCAGCAGGGGGGACAGCCCCTATGGCTACACCTTC. It encodes CASRGDSPYGYTF.

V and J are TRBV5-1 and TRBJ2-4; 8 bases are shared with TRBD1. This CDR3 is 15 amino acids long. From germline, CDR1 is SGHRS and CDR2 YFSETQ. The trim removed 4 bases at V and 2 bases at J, leaving 5 bases unmatched. In DNA form, the CDR3 reads TGCGCCAGCAGCAAGGACAGGGAAACCAAAAACATTCAGTACTTC. Protein: CASSKDRETKNIQYF.

V is TRBV30 and J is TRBJ1-6; 12 nucleotides agree with TRBD1. The trim removed 7 bases at V and 8 bases at J, leaving 12 bases unmatched. This CDR3 has 16 residues. From germline, CDR1 is GTSNPN and CDR2 SVGIG (reference sequence). The CDR3 loop is CAYGGQGALTDSPLHF. The CDR3 DNA reads as TGTGCCTACGGGGGACAGGGGGCTCTTACGGATTCACCCCTCCACTTT.

The genes are TRBV10-3 and TRBJ1-1, with D possibly TRBD1 on 6 matching bases. Germline V gene data show CDR1 as ENHRY and CDR2 as SYGVKD. The CDR3 spans 17 residues. V shed 0 bases and J shed 1 base, with 15 bases lying between them. The CDR3 sequence: CAISESLGAGENTEAFF. As DNA, the CDR3 is TGTGCCATCAGTGAGTCTCTTGGGGCAGGGGAGAACACTGAAGCTTTCTTT.

The CDR3 spells CASSEFGGSVTEAFF. For the CDR3, the DNA is TGTGCCAGCAGTGAATTTGGAGGGTCGGTCACTGAAGCTTTCTTT. The genes are TRBV25-1 and TRBJ1-1, with D unclear. Germline V gene data show CDR1 as MGHDK and CDR2 as SYGVNS. The CDR3 runs to 15 residues. The V and J ends lost 1 base and 4 bases respectively, with 13 bases between them.

The chain is built from TRBV5-1 and TRBJ1-1; 9 nucleotides align to TRBD1. Germline V CDR1 and CDR2: SGHRS, YFSETQ. CDR3 length: 17 residues. Trimming at V came to 3 bases and at J to 0 bases, leaving 9 bases not matched to a gene. The CDR3 region has the DNA TGCGCCAGCAGCTCGGCGGGGACAGGGCTTATGAACACTGAAGCTTTCTTT. Residues: CASSSAGTGLMNTEAFF.

The chain carries TRBV6-1 and TRBJ1-1; 7 nucleotides line up with TRBD1. The germline V gene encodes CDR1 MNHNS and CDR2 SASEGT. V dropped 4 bases and J dropped 0; count of bases not matched to a gene: 2. CDR3 length: 14 amino acids. This CDR3 reads CASSAGQMNTEAFF. For the CDR3, the DNA is TGTGCCAGCAGTGCGGGACAGATGAACACTGAAGCTTTCTTT.

The chain is built from TRBV7-2 and TRBJ2-2; D is undetermined. Germline V gene lookup returns CDR1 SGHTA and CDR2 FQGNSA. CDR3 length: 13 amino acids. V gave up 1 base and J gave up 7 bases, with 7 bases separating them. Here the CDR3 DNA reads TGTGCCAGCAGCTTAGTACGCGGCGGGGAGCTGTTTTTT. This encodes CASSLVRGGELFF.

J is TRBJ1-5 and V is TRBV5-1; maybe TRBD1 (6 bases). This CDR3 has 13 amino acids. CDR1 is SGHRS and CDR2 is YFSETQ in the germline V gene. Trimming removed 1 base from V and 7 bases from J, with 9 bases in between. The CDR3 DNA sequence: TGCGCCAGCAGCTTGAGGGGGTCGCAGCCCCAGCATTTT. As protein: CASSLRGSQPQHF.

The rearrangement uses TRBV5-1 and TRBJ1-6; a weak D match, TRBD1 (6 bases). V lost 3 bases, J lost 2 bases, and 9 bases lay in between. The CDR3 extends over 15 amino acids. The V gene's germline CDR1 is SGHRS and CDR2 YFSETQ. The CDR3 spells CASSSDRTYNSPLHF. DNA of the CDR3: TGCGCCAGCAGCTCCGACAGGACCTATAATTCACCCCTCCACTTT.

This sequence joins TRBV19 and TRBJ1-1, with D possibly being TRBD1 (5 bases). The CDR3 runs 14 residues. V gave up 6 bases and J gave up 2 bases, with 13 bases separating them. Germline V CDR1 and CDR2: LNHDA, SQIVND (reference sequence). This chain's CDR3 is CASRTQDINTEAFF. In nucleotides, the CDR3 is TGTGCCAGTAGGACACAGGATATCAACACTGAAGCTTTCTTT.

J is TRBJ2-3 and V is TRBV20-1; D remains unclear. V lost 6 bases, J lost 3 bases, and 7 bases lay in between. The germline gives CDR1 DFQATT, CDR2 SNEGSKA (reference sequence). The CDR3 has 11 amino acids. CDR3 nucleotide sequence: TGCAGTGCCCCCGTTACAGATACGCAGTATTTT. Translating gives CSAPVTDTQYF.

J is TRBJ2-5 and V is TRBV11-2; 11 bases map to TRBD1. The V and J ends lost 3 bases and 4 bases, in that order; junction bases with no gene match: 1. The CDR3 length is 14 residues. Germline-derived CDR1 and CDR2 are SGHAT and FQNNGV. CDR3 DNA: TGTGCCAGCAGCTTGGGACAGGGGGGAGAGACCCAGTACTTC. Protein: CASSLGQGGETQYF. Supplemented by reference TRBV11-2 and TRBJ2-5, the full variable domain reads EAGVAQSPRYKIIEKRQSVAFWCNPISGHATLYWYQQILGQGPKLLIQFQNNGVVDDSQLPKDRFSAERLKGVDSTLKIQPAKLEDSAVYLCASSLGQGGETQYFGPGTRLLVL.

The rearrangement links TRBV7-2 to TRBJ2-7; the D gene is possibly TRBD2 (6 bases). Germline lookup yields CDR1 SGHTA and CDR2 FQGNSA. Trimming removed 1 base at V and 6 bases at J, with 13 bases between. This CDR3 has 14 amino acids. CDR3 sequence reads: CASSLGVGRSEQYF. The CDR3 DNA follows: TGTGCCAGCAGCTTAGGTGTAGGGAGGAGCGAGCAGTACTTC.

CDR3 DNA: TGTGCCAGCAGCCCCTCGGGCGGGGGTTACGAGCAGTACTTC. Translation gives CASSPSGGGYEQYF. V and J are TRBV7-9 and TRBJ2-5; 7 bases line up with TRBD2. The J call may be faulty, since TRBJ2-7 better matches the DNA end. The CDR3 sequence is 14 residues long. Germline values: CDR1 SEHNR, CDR2 FQNEAQ (reference sequence).

The CDR3 protein is CASSQDGHMNTEAFF. CDR3 DNA: TGTGCCAGCAGCCAAGATGGGCATATGAACACTGAAGCTTTCTTT. The chain recombines TRBV4-2 with TRBJ1-1; no clear D gene. Deletions cut 0 bases from V and 0 bases from J, with 8 bases between. CDR3 length: 15 amino acids. Germline CDR1 is LGHNA and CDR2 is YNFKEQ.

The CDR3 protein is CASSIAGGNNEQFF. For the CDR3, the DNA is TGTGCCAGTAGTATAGCGGGGGGGAACAATGAGCAGTTCTTC. The V call is TRBV19, the J call TRBJ2-1, with 8 bases identical to TRBD2. This CDR3 is 14 amino acids long. Trimming took 1 base from V and 5 from J; bases not matched to a gene: 1. Germline V lookup: CDR1 LNHDA, CDR2 SQIVND (reference sequence).

The chain links TRBV30 to TRBJ1-2, with 7 bases aligning to TRBD1. The CDR3 covers 14 residues. CDR1 is GTSNPN and CDR2 is SVGIG in the germline V gene (reference sequence). V was pared by 4 bases and J by 4 bases, with 9 bases of the junction left unmatched. The CDR3 DNA reads as TGTGCCTGGAACTCGGGACAGCCAGCCTATGGCTACACCTTC. Its protein is CAWNSGQPAYGYTF.

V usage is TRBV19 and J usage is TRBJ1-2; 8 nucleotides line up with TRBD1. The ends lost 4 bases at V and 8 bases at J; junction bases unmatched: 12. The CDR3 runs to 15 residues. CDR1 is LNHDA and CDR2 is SQIVND in the germline V gene (reference sequence). The CDR3 bases are TGTGCCAGTAGTAGGTCGACAGGGGAGTTGAAGGGCTACACCTTC. Its protein product is CASSRSTGELKGYTF.

The genes are TRBV30 and TRBJ2-7, with TRBD2 as a possible D gene (5 bases). CDR1 is GTSNPN, CDR2 SVGIG, per germline (reference sequence). The V end lost 3 bases, the J end lost 2 bases, and 11 bases lay between the germline ends. The CDR3 extends over 13 amino acids. The CDR3 sequence: CAWSSGTAYEQYF. In DNA, the CDR3 is TGTGCCTGGAGCAGCGGTACGGCCTACGAGCAGTACTTC.

The chain has TRBV7-2 and TRBJ2-7; D possibly corresponds to TRBD2 (7 bases). In germline, CDR1 is SGHTA, CDR2 FQGNSA. The CDR3 length is 17 residues. V gave up 0 bases and J gave up 3 bases, with 18 bases separating them. The CDR3 loop reads CASSLAAGAGMVYEQYF. The CDR3 nucleotides are TGTGCCAGCAGCTTAGCGGCGGGGGCGGGGATGGTCTACGAGCAGTACTTC.